Shown below are 17 T cell receptor beta chains from a single sample sequenced in a study of T cell responses to AZD1222 COVID-19 vaccine. Some clones are missing from TCRdb's copy, which holds only in-frame ones; the method was immunoSEQ multiplex PCR. The sample carries about 130,000 clones, roughly nine tenths recorded once. Here the sequenced sample was peripheral blood, taken on day 0 of AZD1222 vaccination. All receptors come from an adult in good health.

The CDR3 is CASSEDRASDTQYF. Here the CDR3 DNA reads TGTGCCAGCAGCGAGGACAGGGCTTCCGATACGCAGTATTTT. The chain joins TRBV11-2 to TRBJ2-3, with 8 bases aligning to TRBD1. Germline V gene data show CDR1 as SGHAT and CDR2 as FQNNGV. J was trimmed by 6 bases and V by 5 bases; bases with no gene match: 7. The length of the CDR3 is 14 residues. Full variable domain (rest looked up from reference TRBV11-2 and TRBJ2-3): EAGVAQSPRYKIIEKRQSVAFWCNPISGHATLYWYQQILGQGPKLLIQFQNNGVVDDSQLPKDRFSAERLKGVDSTLKIQPAKLEDSAVYLCASSEDRASDTQYFGPGTRLTVL.

The DNA of the CDR3 is TGTGCCGCGGGGAAGGGACAGGGGGTCTTCGGGGAGCTGTTTTTT. Translating gives CAAGKGQGVFGELFF. The chain is built from TRBV27 and TRBJ2-2; 11 bases agree with TRBD1. V trimming: 11 bases; J trimming: 7 bases; junction bases outside the gene matches: 12. Germline CDR1 reads MNHEY; CDR2 reads SMNVEV (reference sequence). The CDR3 spans 15 residues.

The chain is built from TRBV28 and TRBJ1-2; the D gene is possibly TRBD1 (5 bases). V lost 5 bases and J lost 4, with 20 bases in between. The V gene's germline CDR1 is MDHEN and CDR2 SYDVKM. CDR3 size: 16 residues. The CDR3 is CASSPGGVPLSYGYTF. DNA for the CDR3: TGTGCCAGCAGTCCGGGGGGGGTTCCACTATCCTATGGCTACACCTTC.

The genes are TRBV14 and TRBJ2-2, with D unclear. The CDR3 extends over 16 amino acids. V gave up 1 base and J gave up 4 bases, with 13 bases separating them. CDR1 and CDR2 (germline): SGHDN, FVKESK. DNA of the CDR3: TGTGCCAGCAGCCAAGGAGGTTCTATACCCACCGGGGAGCTGTTTTTT. Its translation: CASSQGGSIPTGELFF.

CDR3 protein: CASSRDRGAYEQYF. CDR3 bases: TGTGCCAGCAGCCGGGACAGGGGGGCCTACGAGCAGTACTTC. J is TRBJ2-7 and V is TRBV11-2; TRBD1 matches 11 bases. V was clipped by 5 bases and J by 2 bases; unmatched bases: 2. From germline, CDR1 is SGHAT and CDR2 FQNNGV. The CDR3 has 14 amino acids.

This rearrangement joins TRBV10-3 to TRBJ1-6, with D hard to call. Looked up from germline, CDR1 is ENHRY and CDR2 is SYGVKD. The CDR3 is made up of 15 amino acids. Trimming cost V 2 bases and J 0 bases, with 5 bases left between them. In DNA, the CDR3 is TGTGCCATCAGTGAGATTGGCTCCTATAATTCACCCCTCCACTTT. Translation gives CAISEIGSYNSPLHF.

J is TRBJ1-6 and V is TRBV9, with 8 bases aligning to TRBD1. Germline V gene sequence: CDR1 SGDLS, CDR2 YYNGEE. Germline trimming cut 2 bases from V and 8 bases from J; bases unmatched to any gene: 3. The CDR3 spans 14 residues. The CDR3 loop reads CASSVRGQDSPLHF. The CDR3 region has the DNA TGTGCCAGCAGCGTCAGGGGGCAGGATTCACCCCTCCACTTT.

The V gene is TRBV27, the J gene TRBJ1-2; 8 bases fit TRBD1. Trimming took 4 bases from V and 4 from J; bases not matched to a gene: 2. The germline V gene encodes CDR1 MNHEY and CDR2 SMNVEV (reference sequence). CDR3 size: 13 residues. The CDR3 loop reads CASSSDRVYGYTF. CDR3 nucleotides: TGTGCCAGCAGTTCGGACAGGGTCTATGGCTACACCTTC.

This clone turned up a few times. DNA of the CDR3: TGTGCCAGCAGCAACCGACAATCCTACGAGCAGTACTTC. This encodes CASSNRQSYEQYF. This sequence joins TRBV27 and TRBJ2-7, with D uncertain. Germline values: CDR1 MNHEY, CDR2 SMNVEV (reference sequence). CDR3 length: 13 residues. The germline V and J ends were trimmed by 6 bases and 1 base, with 10 bases remaining between them.

This clone was detected once. The V call is TRBV5-1, the J call TRBJ2-1; D is ambiguous. This CDR3 has 15 residues. V dropped 4 bases and J dropped 3 bases, with 14 bases sitting between them. The germline gives CDR1 SGHRS, CDR2 YFSETQ. The chain's CDR3 is CASSLSVFGYNEQFF. The DNA of the CDR3 is TGCGCCAGCAGCCTCAGTGTTTTCGGCTACAATGAGCAGTTCTTC.

This clone was counted once. The chain uses TRBV28 and TRBJ1-2, with D hard to call. The CDR3 length is 13 residues. V shed 4 bases and J shed 4 bases, with 10 bases lying between them. Germline CDR1 MDHEN, CDR2 SYDVKM. The CDR3 nucleotides are TGTGCCAGCAGTTCGCGAAGGGTCTATGGCTACACCTTC. This translates into CASSSRRVYGYTF.

V is TRBV19 and J is TRBJ2-1, with D possibly TRBD1 on 6 matching bases. The CDR3 extends over 15 amino acids. With 1 base removed from V and 4 bases from J, the gap between germline ends came to 11 bases. CDR1 and CDR2 from the germline V gene are LNHDA and SQIVND (reference sequence). The CDR3 region has the DNA TGTGCCAGTAGTATAGCGCAGGGGCTATACAATGAGCAGTTCTTC. This translates into CASSIAQGLYNEQFF. Based on the CDR3 plus reference TRBV19 and TRBJ2-1, the full variable domain is DGGITQSPKYLFRKEGQNVTLSCEQNLNHDAMYWYRQDPGQGLRLIYYSQIVNDFQKGDIAEGYSVSREKKESFPLTVTSAQKNPTAFYLCASSIAQGLYNEQFFGPGTRLTVL.

This clone was picked up a small number of times. The chain employs TRBV7-2 and TRBJ1-5; TRBD1 might be the D (5 bases). CDR3 length: 14 amino acids. Trimming took 4 bases from V and 5 from J, leaving 12 bases between them. The germline gives CDR1 SGHTA, CDR2 FQGNSA. The CDR3 DNA reads TGTGCCAGCAGCTCGGGGCAGACTTATCAGCCCCAGCATTTT. Translated: CASSSGQTYQPQHF.

V and J are TRBV11-3 and TRBJ2-2, with D possibly being TRBD1 or TRBD2 (6 bases each). The CDR3 spans 15 residues. V was cut by 3 bases and J by 6 bases, with 14 bases left in between. Germline values: CDR1 SGHNT, CDR2 YENEEA. The CDR3 is CASSLDHGGAGELFF. DNA for the CDR3: TGTGCCAGCAGCTTGGATCACGGGGGCGCCGGGGAGCTGTTTTTT.

The chain links TRBV6-2 or TRBV6-3 to TRBJ2-1, with 7 bases identical to TRBD2. V dropped 5 bases and J dropped 3; count of bases not matched to a gene: 10. CDR1 is MNHEY, CDR2 SVGEGT, per germline. CDR3 length: 16 amino acids. This chain's CDR3 is CASSLVAGDFYNEQFF. In nucleotides, the CDR3 is TGTGCCAGCAGTCTCGTCGCGGGGGACTTCTACAATGAGCAGTTCTTC.

The chain has TRBV24-1 and TRBJ1-4; D uncertain. Germline V gene lookup returns CDR1 KGHDR and CDR2 SFDVKD. This CDR3 has 9 residues. V lost 11 bases, J lost 6 bases, and 3 bases lay in between. The CDR3 DNA is TGTGCCAACGATGAAAAACTGTTTTTT. Translation gives CANDEKLFF.

The chain is built from TRBV13 and TRBJ2-3; possibly TRBD1 for D (6 bases). This CDR3 is 15 amino acids long. Germline values: CDR1 PRHDT, CDR2 FYEKMQ (reference sequence). Trimming took off 2 bases at V and 2 bases at J, with 11 bases between the two ends. The CDR3 spells CASSLTGILTDTQYF. CDR3 nucleotide sequence: TGTGCCAGCAGCTTAACAGGGATCCTCACAGATACGCAGTATTTT. The variable domain in full, completed from reference TRBV13 and TRBJ2-3, reads AAGVIQSPRHLIKEKRETATLKCYPIPRHDTVYWYQQGPGQDPQFLISFYEKMQSDKGSIPDRFSAQQFSDYHSELNMSSLELGDSALYFCASSLTGILTDTQYFGPGTRLTVL.